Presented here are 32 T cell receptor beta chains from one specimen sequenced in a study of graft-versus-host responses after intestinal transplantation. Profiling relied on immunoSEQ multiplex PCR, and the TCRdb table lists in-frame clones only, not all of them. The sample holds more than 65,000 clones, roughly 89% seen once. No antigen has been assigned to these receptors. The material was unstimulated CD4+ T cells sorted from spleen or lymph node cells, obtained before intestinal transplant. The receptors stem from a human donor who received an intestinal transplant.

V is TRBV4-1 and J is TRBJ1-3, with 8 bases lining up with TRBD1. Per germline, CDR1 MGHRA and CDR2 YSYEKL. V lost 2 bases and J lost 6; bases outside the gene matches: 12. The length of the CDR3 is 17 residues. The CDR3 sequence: CASSQWGARGQLNTIYF. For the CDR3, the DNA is TGCGCCAGCAGCCAATGGGGAGCCAGGGGGCAGTTAAACACCATATATTTT.

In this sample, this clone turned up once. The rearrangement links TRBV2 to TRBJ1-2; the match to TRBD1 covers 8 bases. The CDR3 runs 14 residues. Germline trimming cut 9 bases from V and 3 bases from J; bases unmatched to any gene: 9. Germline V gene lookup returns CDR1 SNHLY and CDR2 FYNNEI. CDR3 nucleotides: TGTGCCAGAGGGGTGGACAGGGCGGACTATGGCTACACCTTC. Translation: CARGVDRADYGYTF.

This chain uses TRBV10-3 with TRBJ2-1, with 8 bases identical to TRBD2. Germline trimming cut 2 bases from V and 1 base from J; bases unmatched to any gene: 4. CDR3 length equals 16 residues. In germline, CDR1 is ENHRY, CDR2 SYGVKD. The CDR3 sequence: CAISEASGLSYNEQFF. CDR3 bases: TGTGCCATCAGTGAGGCTAGCGGGCTGTCCTACAATGAGCAGTTCTTC.

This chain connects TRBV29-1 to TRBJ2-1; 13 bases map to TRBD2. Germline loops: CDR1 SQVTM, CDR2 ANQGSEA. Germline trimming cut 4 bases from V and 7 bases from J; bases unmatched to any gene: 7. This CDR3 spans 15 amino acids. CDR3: CSVVGLAGVENEQFF. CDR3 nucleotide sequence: TGCAGCGTTGTTGGACTAGCGGGAGTTGAGAATGAGCAGTTCTTC.

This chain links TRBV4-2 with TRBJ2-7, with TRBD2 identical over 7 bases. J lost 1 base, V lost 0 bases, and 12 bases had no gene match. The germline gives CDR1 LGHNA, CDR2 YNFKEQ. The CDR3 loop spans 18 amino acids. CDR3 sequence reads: CASSQDLKVGGGSYEQYF. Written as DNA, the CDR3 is TGTGCCAGCAGCCAAGATCTAAAAGTGGGCGGGGGTTCCTACGAGCAGTACTTC.

The CDR3 coding sequence is TGCGCCACGACGGGACAGGGCTACGAGCAGTACTTC. It is translated as CATTGQGYEQYF. This chain uses TRBV10-2 with TRBJ2-7, with 9 bases that match TRBD1. Germline CDR1 reads WSHSY; CDR2 reads SAAADI. V shed 10 bases, J shed 3 bases, and the junction held 4 bases outside the gene matches. The CDR3 covers 12 residues.

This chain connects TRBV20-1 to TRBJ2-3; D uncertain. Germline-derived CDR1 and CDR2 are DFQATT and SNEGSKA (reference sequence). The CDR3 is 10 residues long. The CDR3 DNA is TGCAGGGCCCGTGCAGATACGCAGTATTTT. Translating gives CRARADTQYF.

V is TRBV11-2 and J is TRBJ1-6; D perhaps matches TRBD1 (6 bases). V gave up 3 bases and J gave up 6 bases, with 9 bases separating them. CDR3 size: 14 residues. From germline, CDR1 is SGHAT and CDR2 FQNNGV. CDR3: CASSLLDSNSPLHF. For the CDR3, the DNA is TGTGCCAGCAGCTTGCTGGACAGTAATTCACCCCTCCACTTT.

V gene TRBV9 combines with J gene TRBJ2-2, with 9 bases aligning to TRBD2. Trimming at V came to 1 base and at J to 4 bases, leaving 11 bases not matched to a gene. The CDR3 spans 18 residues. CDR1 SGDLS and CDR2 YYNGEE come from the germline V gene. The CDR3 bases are TGTGCCAGCAGCGTACGAGCAGAGCGGGGGGATTTCACCGGGGAGCTGTTTTTT. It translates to CASSVRAERGDFTGELFF.

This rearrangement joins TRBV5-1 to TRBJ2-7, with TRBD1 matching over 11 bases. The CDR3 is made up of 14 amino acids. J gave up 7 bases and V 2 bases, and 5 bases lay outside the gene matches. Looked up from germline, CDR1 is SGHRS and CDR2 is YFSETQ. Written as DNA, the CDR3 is TGCGCCAGCAGCTTCGGACAGGGGGCGGGTGAGCAGTACTTC. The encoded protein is CASSFGQGAGEQYF.

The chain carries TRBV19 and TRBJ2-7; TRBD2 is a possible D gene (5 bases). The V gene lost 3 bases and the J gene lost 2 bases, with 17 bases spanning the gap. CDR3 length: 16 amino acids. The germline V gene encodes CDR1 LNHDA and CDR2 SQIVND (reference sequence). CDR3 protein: CASSIGALTEAYEQYF. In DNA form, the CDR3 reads TGTGCCAGTAGTATTGGAGCGCTAACGGAGGCCTACGAGCAGTACTTC.

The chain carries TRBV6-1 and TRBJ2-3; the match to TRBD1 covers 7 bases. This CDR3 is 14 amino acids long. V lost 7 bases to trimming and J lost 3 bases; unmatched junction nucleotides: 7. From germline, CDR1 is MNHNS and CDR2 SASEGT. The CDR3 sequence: CASIQGQRTDTQYF. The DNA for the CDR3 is TGTGCCAGCATCCAGGGACAGCGTACAGATACGCAGTATTTT.

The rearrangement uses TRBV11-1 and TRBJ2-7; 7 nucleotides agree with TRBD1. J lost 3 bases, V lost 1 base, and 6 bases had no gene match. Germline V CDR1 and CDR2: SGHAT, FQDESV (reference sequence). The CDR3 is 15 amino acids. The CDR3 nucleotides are TGTGCCAGCAGCTTAGGGACAGGAGCCCACTACGAGCAGTACTTC. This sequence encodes CASSLGTGAHYEQYF.

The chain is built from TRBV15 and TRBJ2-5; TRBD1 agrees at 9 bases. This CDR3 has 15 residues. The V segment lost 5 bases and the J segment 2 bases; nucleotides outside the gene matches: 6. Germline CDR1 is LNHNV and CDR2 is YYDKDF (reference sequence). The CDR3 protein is CATSPDRGGQETQYF. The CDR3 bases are TGTGCCACCAGCCCGGACAGGGGAGGGCAAGAGACCCAGTACTTC.

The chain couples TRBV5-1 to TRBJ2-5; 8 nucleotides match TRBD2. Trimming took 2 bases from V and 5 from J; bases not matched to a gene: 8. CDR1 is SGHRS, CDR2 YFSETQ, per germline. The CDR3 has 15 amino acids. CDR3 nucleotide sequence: TGCGCCAGCAGCTTACCCCGGGGGGGCCAGGAGACCCAGTACTTC. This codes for CASSLPRGGQETQYF.

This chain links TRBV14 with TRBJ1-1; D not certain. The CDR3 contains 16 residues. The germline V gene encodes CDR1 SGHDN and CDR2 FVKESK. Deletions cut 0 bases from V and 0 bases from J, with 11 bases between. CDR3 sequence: CASSQEWPIMNTEAFF. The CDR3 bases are TGTGCCAGCAGCCAAGAGTGGCCCATCATGAACACTGAAGCTTTCTTT.

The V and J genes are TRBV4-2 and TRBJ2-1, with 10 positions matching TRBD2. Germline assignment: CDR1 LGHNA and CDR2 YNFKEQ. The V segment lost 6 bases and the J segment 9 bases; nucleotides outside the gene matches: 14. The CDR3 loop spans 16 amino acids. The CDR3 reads CASSHTTAGGPGEQFF. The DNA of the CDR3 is TGTGCCAGCAGTCATACAACAGCGGGGGGGCCGGGTGAGCAGTTCTTC.

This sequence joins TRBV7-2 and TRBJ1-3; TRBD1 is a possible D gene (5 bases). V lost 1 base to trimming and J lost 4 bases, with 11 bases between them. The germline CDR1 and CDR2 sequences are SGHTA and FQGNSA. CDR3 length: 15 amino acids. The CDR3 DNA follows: TGTGCCAGCAGCTTAGAGGCAGGGTGGGGAAACACCATATATTTT. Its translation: CASSLEAGWGNTIYF. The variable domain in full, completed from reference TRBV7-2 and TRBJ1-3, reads GAGVSQSPSNKVTEKGKDVELRCDPISGHTALYWYRQSLGQGLEFLIYFQGNSAPDKSGLPSDRFSAERTGGSVSTLTIQRTQQEDSAVYLCASSLEAGWGNTIYFGEGSWLTVV.

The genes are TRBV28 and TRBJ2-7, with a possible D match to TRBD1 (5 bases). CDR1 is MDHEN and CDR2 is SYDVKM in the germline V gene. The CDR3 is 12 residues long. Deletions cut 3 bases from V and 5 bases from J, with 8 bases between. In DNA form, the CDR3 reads TGTGCCAGCAGTTTCCCCAGGGACGAGCAGTACTTC. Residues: CASSFPRDEQYF.

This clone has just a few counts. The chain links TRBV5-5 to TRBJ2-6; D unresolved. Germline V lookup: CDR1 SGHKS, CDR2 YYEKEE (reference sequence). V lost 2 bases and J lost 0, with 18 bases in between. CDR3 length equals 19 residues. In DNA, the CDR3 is TGTGCCAGCAGCTTATTCGCTTACAGATCCAGCTCTGGGGCCAACGTCCTGACTTTC. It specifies CASSLFAYRSSSGANVLTF.

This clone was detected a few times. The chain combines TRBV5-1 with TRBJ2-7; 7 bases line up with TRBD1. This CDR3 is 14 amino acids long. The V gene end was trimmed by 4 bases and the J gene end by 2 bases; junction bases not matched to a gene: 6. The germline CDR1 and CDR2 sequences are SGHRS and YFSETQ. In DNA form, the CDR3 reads TGCGCCAGCAGCCCTATCCAGGGGGCCTACGAGCAGTACTTC. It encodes CASSPIQGAYEQYF.

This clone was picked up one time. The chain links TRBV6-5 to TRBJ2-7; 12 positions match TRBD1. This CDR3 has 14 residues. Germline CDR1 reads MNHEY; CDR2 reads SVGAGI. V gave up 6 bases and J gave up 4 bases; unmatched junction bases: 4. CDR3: CASRPGQGAYEQYF. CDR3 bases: TGTGCCAGCAGGCCGGGACAGGGGGCTTACGAGCAGTACTTC.

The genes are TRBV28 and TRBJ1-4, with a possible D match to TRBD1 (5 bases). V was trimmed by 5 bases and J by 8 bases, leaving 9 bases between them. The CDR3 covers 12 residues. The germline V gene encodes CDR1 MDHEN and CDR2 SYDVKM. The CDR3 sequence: CASSGTQEKLFF. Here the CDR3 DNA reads TGTGCCAGCAGTGGGACTCAGGAAAAACTGTTTTTT.

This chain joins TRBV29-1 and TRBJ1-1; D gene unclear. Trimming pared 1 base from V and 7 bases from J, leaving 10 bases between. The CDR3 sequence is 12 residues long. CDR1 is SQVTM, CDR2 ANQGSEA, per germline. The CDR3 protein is CSVEVGRYEAFF. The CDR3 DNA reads TGCAGCGTTGAAGTGGGGAGATATGAAGCTTTCTTT.

Here the CDR3 reads CASSFVDSTYEQYF. The CDR3 DNA reads as TGTGCCAGCAGTTTCGTGGACAGCACCTACGAGCAGTACTTC. This chain joins TRBV6-6 and TRBJ2-7; D may be TRBD1 (6 bases). CDR1 and CDR2 (germline): MNHNY, SVGAGI (reference sequence). The V gene lost 4 bases and the J gene lost 2 bases, with 12 bases spanning the gap. This CDR3 region has 14 residues.

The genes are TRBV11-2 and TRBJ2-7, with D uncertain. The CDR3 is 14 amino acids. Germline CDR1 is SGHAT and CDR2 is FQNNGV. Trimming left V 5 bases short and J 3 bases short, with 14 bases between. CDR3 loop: CASSPGRKFYEQYF. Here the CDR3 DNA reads TGTGCCAGCAGCCCCGGCAGGAAATTCTACGAGCAGTACTTC. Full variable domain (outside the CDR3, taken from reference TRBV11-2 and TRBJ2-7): EAGVAQSPRYKIIEKRQSVAFWCNPISGHATLYWYQQILGQGPKLLIQFQNNGVVDDSQLPKDRFSAERLKGVDSTLKIQPAKLEDSAVYLCASSPGRKFYEQYFGPGTRLTVT.

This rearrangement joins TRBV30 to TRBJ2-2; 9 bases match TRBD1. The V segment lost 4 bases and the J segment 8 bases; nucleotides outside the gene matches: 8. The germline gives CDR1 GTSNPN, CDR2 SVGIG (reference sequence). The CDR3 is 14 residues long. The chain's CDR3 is CAWTGQGQSGELFF. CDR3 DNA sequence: TGTGCCTGGACAGGACAGGGGCAGTCAGGGGAGCTGTTTTTT.

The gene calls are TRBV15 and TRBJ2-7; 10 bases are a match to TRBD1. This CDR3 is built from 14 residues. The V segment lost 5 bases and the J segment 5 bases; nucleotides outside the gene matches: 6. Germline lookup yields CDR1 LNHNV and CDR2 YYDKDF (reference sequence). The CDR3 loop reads CATSATGGFHEQYF. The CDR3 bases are TGTGCCACCAGCGCGACAGGGGGCTTTCACGAGCAGTACTTC. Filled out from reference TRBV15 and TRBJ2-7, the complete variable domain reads DAMVIQNPRYQVTQFGKPVTLSCSQTLNHNVMYWYQQKSSQAPKLLFHYYDKDFNNEADTPDNFQSRRPNTSFCFLDIRSPGLGDTAMYLCATSATGGFHEQYFGPGTRLTVT.

CDR3 sequence reads: CASSGTGGNTEAFF. For the CDR3, the DNA is TGTGCCAGCAGTGGGACAGGAGGGAACACTGAAGCTTTCTTT. The chain has TRBV6-5 and TRBJ1-1; 8 bases match TRBD1. Germline lookup yields CDR1 MNHEY and CDR2 SVGAGI. CDR3 size: 14 residues. The trim removed 5 bases at V and 1 base at J, leaving 3 bases unmatched.

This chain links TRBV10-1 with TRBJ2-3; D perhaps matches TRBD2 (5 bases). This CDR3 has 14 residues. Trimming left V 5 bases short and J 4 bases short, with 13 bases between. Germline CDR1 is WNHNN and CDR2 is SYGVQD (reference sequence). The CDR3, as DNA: TGCGCCAGCAGTCTCAGCGGTGGACCAGATACGCAGTATTTT. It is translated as CASSLSGGPDTQYF.

The CDR3: CASTKTVSSYEQYF. CDR3 nucleotides: TGTGCCAGCACTAAAACAGTATCGTCCTACGAGCAGTACTTC. This rearrangement joins TRBV6-1 to TRBJ2-7; D remains ambiguous. The germline CDR1 and CDR2 sequences are MNHNS and SASEGT. CDR3 size: 14 residues. The ends were cut back, 7 bases at V and 1 base at J, with 14 bases in the middle.

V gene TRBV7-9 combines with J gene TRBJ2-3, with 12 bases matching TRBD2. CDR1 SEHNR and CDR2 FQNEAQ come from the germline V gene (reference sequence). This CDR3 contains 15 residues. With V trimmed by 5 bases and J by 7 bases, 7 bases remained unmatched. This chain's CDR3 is CASSKRTSGVYTQYF. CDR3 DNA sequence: TGTGCCAGCAGCAAGAGGACTAGCGGGGTGTATACGCAGTATTTT. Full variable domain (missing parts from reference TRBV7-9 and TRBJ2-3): DTGVSQNPRHKITKRGQNVTFRCDPISEHNRLYWYRQTLGQGPEFLTYFQNEAQLEKSRLLSDRFSAERPKGSFSTLEIQRTEQGDSAMYLCASSKRTSGVYTQYFGPGTRLTVL.